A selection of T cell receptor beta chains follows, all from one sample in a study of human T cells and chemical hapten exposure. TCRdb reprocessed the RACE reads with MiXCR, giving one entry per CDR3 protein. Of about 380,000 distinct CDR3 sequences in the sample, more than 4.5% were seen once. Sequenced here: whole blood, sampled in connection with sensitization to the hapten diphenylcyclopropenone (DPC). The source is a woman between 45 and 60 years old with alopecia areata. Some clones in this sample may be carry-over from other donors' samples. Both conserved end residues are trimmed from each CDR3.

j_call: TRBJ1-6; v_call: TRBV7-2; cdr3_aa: ASSLAPGQANSPLH
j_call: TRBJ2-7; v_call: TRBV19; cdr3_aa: ASNTGSSEQY
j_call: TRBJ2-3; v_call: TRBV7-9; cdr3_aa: ASSPKGGPSTDTQY
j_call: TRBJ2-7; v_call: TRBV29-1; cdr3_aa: SVGTNRVGAYEQY
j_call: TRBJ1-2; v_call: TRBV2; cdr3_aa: ASSEPRGRQLYGYT
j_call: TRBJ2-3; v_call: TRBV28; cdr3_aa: ASSPPSTNTQY
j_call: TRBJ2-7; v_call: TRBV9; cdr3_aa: ASSTHSGVPGNEQY
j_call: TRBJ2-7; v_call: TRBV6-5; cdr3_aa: ASFFRDRPYEQY
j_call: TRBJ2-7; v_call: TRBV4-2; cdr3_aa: ASSAGGGVYEQY
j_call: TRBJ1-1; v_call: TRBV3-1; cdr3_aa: ASSDRGFSEAF
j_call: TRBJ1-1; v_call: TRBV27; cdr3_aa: ASSLGGVMNTEAF
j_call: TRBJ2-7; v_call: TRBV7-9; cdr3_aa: ASSYHSQGANEQY
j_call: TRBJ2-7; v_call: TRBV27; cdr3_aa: ASSFGGATYEQY
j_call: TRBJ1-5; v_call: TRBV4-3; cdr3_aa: ASSQDLGQPAQH
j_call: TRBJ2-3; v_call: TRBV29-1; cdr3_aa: SVEGYRGRSDTQY
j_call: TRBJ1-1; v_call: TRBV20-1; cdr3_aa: SARAPGFSNTEAF
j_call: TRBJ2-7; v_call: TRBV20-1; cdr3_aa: SARVGGDEQY
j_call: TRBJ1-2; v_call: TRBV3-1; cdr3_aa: ASSQWTDYT
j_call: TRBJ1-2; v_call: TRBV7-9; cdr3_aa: ASSSLRADGYT
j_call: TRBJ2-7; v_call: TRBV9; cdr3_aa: ASSVAPDNREQY